This is a list of T cell receptor beta chains from one sample in a study of T cells in Graves' hyperthyroidism and ophthalmopathy. A single record per CDR3 protein comes from TCRdb applying MiXCR to the multiplex PCR reads. Among roughly 350,000 distinct CDR3 sequences listed, roughly 15% were seen once. Sequenced material: blood. The receptors here all came from a woman aged 40 to 50 with Graves' ophthalmopathy. Both conserved end residues are trimmed from each CDR3.

V | length | CDR3
TRBV2 | 12 | ASNEGDRVYEQH
TRBV18 | 11 | ASSPIREGEAF
TRBV12-3/TRBV12-4 | 14 | ASRQGLAGTSGELF
TRBV7-9 | 14 | ASSLAWGAGANVLT
TRBV30 | 12 | AWTSGSSYNEQF
TRBV7-9 | 13 | ASSSRRGGLNEQF
TRBV20-1 | 11 | SAVPHSGNTIY
TRBV7-2 | 13 | ASSLVGQRTDTQY
TRBV30 | 11 | AWGGNRASRQF
TRBV27 | 11 | ASRPGGLETQY
TRBV20-1 | 9 | SVEGRYEQH
TRBV10-3 | 14 | AIRATGTGRTDTRY
TRBV12-3/TRBV12-4 | 9 | ASSTMDKAF
TRBV10-3 | 10 | AISAGSEPQH
TRBV6-2/TRBV6-3 | 14 | ASSVIPGTGRETQY
TRBV11-2 | 15 | ASSLYEVRLSTDTQY
TRBV7-2 | 12 | TSSLVRTQETQY
TRBV20-1 | 14 | SAPGHLGTNTGEPF
TRBV19 | 13 | ASSIGRPVRTEAF
TRBV7-2 | 11 | ASSFRREETQY
TRBV10-1 | 14 | ASSEWRGTSPNEQF
TRBV20-1 | 12 | SASPGTGDQPQH
TRBV20-1 | 13 | SARLPRGLTDTQY
TRBV20-1 | 13 | SARDRTAGTRPQH
TRBV5-4 | 11 | ASRGGQNTEAF
TRBV20-1 | 13 | SAREGRGRGYGYT
TRBV27 | 14 | ASSWIGPHMHYGYT
TRBV6-9 | 14 | ASSWQGLGSPGELF
TRBV29-1 | 11 | SVGGGYTYEQY
TRBV10-3 | 12 | AIIRQGADTEAF
TRBV7-6 | 16 | ASSLYDLGGAGNTEAF
TRBV6-1 | 13 | ASSEVAGVTGELF
TRBV9 | 12 | ASSVGRTQESQY
TRBV28 | 14 | ASLRGGILSGNTIY
TRBV5-6 | 12 | ASSLDGGTTEAF
TRBV19 | 13 | ASSIGPGRGTEAF
TRBV25-1 | 14 | ASSSYTTSGSKTQY
TRBV11-2 | 14 | ASSLGTGFGNYGYT
TRBV11-1 | 11 | ASSWGDGDEQF
TRBV10-2 | 13 | ASRASGLSYNEQF
TRBV6-1 | 13 | ASRSSWGGNQPQH
TRBV28 | 14 | ASSALEQIFPSPLH
TRBV7-2 | 11 | ASSFTVFTEAF
TRBV19 | 15 | ASSPYTGIVSNQPQH
TRBV11-3 | 11 | ASSPRGVETQY
TRBV5-5 | 13 | ASSYRLAGGPEQY
TRBV15 | 16 | ATSGFAWDRGRGETQY